The clone carrying this T cell receptor beta chain has a handful of counts. What it binds is unknown. Time point of the sample: pre-sensitization, week 0. The treatment denotes: therapeutic diphenylcyclopropenone sensitization with weekly scalp DPC. This sample stems from a study of human T cells and chemical hapten exposure. General study points: PT1 expanded TCR numbers tracked positively with patch test score. Alopecia in the donors means their immune response may deviate from healthy people's.

Unique molecular identifiers were affixed to discrete cDNA molecules within the library. A single record per CDR3 protein comes from TCRdb applying MiXCR to the RACE reads. The sample consists of a few hundred thousand distinct CDR3 sequences, approximately 5% of them appearing once. The material sequenced was whole blood, taken in connection with sensitization to the hapten diphenylcyclopropenone (DPC). The source is a woman between 18 and 29 years old with alopecia areata. Some clones in this sample may be carry-over from other donors' samples.

Here the CDR3 reads CASSEAGSSWTPLHF. CDR3 nucleotides: TGTGCCAGCAGTGAGGCAGGGTCCTCTTGGACACCCCTCCACTTT. The chain uses TRBV6-1 and TRBJ1-6, with D maybe TRBD1 (5 bases). This CDR3 has 15 residues. V lost 3 bases, J lost 11 bases, and 17 bases lay in between. Germline assignment: CDR1 MNHNS and CDR2 SASEGT.